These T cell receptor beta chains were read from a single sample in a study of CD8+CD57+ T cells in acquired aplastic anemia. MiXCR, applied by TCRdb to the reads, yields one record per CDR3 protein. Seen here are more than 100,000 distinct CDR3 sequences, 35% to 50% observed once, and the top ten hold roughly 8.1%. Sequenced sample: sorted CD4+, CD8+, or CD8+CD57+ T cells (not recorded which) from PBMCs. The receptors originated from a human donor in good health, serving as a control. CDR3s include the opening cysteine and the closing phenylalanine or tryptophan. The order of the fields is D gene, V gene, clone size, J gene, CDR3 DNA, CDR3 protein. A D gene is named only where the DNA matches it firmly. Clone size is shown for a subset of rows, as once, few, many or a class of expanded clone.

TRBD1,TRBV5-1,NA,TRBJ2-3,TGCGCCAGCAGCTTTTTTTTCGTCTGGGGACAGGATCATGCAGATACGCAGTATTTT,CASSFFFVWGQDHADTQYF
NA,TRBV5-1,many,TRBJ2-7,TGCGCCAGCAGCTTGGGGCGGCAGGGGTGGAACGAGCAGTACTTC,CASSLGRQGWNEQYF
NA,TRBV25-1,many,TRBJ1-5,TGTGCCAGCAGTGAAGGGGGGAACGTACAGCCCCAGCATTTT,CASSEGGNVQPQHF
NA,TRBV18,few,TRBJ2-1,TGTGCCAGCTCACTCATCGAGAGGTTCTACAATGAGCAGTTCTTC,CASSLIERFYNEQFF
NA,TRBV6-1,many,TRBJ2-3,TGTGCCAGCAGTCTCGAATTTGGGGGGGCACATACGCAGTATTTT,CASSLEFGGAHTQYF
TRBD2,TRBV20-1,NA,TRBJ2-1,TGCAGTGCAACTAGCGGGGGGAATGAGCAGTTCTTC,CSATSGGNEQFF
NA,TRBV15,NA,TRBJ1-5,TGTGCCACCAGCAGGGATACAGGGCCCAATCAGCCCCAGCATTTT,CATSRDTGPNQPQHF
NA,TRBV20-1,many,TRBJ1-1,TGCAGTGCCACTGTAGGAACTGAAGCTTTCTTT,CSATVGTEAFF
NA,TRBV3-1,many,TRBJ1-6,TGTGCCAGCAGCCAAAGGTCAGGGTTTGTGAATTCACCCCTCCACTTT,CASSQRSGFVNSPLHF
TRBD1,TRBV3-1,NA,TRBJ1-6,TGTGCCAGCAGTTCGACAGGGCCCTCACCCCTCCACTTT,CASSSTGPSPLHF
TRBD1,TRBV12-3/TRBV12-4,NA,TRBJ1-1,TGTGCCAGCAGTATGGGACAGGGGATCGGAGACACTGAAGCTTTCTTT,CASSMGQGIGDTEAFF
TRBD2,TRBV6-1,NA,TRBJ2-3,TGTGCCAGCAGTCCGACTAGCGGACCCACAGATACGCAGTATTTT,CASSPTSGPTDTQYF
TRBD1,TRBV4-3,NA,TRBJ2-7,TGCGCCAGCAGCCAAGATGACAGGGGGGGGCCGGAGCAGTACTTC,CASSQDDRGGPEQYF
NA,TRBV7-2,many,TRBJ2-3,TGTGCCAGCAGCTTAGGTTACCTAGCGACAGATACGCAGTATTTT,CASSLGYLATDTQYF
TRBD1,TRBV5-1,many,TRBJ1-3,TGCGCCAGCAGCACCGGACAGGGGTATAGTGGAAACACCATATATTTT,CASSTGQGYSGNTIYF
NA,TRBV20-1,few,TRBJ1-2,TGCAGTGCTAGAGGGGCGGAGAACTATGGCTACACCTTC,CSARGAENYGYTF
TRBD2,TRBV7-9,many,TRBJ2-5,TGTGCCAGCAGCTTTGGGCAAAGCGGGGTACAAGAGACCCAGTACTTC,CASSFGQSGVQETQYF
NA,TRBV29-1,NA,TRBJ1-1,TGCAGCGTCGTACGGGGCCAGAACACTGAAGCTTTCTTT,CSVVRGQNTEAFF
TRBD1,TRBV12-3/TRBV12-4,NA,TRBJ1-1,TGTGCCATCGGACGTACAGGGGCGGGAACTGAAGCTTTCTTT,CAIGRTGAGTEAFF
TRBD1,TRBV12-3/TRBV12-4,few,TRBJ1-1,TGTGCCAGCAGACCCGGACAGGGGGCCGAAGCTTCCTTT,CASRPGQGAEASF
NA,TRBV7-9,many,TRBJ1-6,TGTGCCAGCAGCCCTCCTCAGTTGTCAAACCTCCACTTT,CASSPPQLSNLHF
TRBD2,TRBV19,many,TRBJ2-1,TGTGCCAGTAGTACCGGGACTAGCGGGGCTGTATACAATGAGCAGTTCTTC,CASSTGTSGAVYNEQFF
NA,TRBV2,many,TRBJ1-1,TGTGCCAGCAGTGAAGGGGTGAACACTGAAGCTTTCTTT,CASSEGVNTEAFF
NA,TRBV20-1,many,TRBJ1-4,TGCAGTGCTAGTGAGGGGGCAACTAATGAAAAACTGTTTTTT,CSASEGATNEKLFF
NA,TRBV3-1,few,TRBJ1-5,TGTGCCAGCAGCCAGGCTCTAAATCAGCCCCAGCATTTT,CASSQALNQPQHF
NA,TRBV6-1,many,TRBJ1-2,TGTGCCAGCGAGAGGGGGAACTATGGCTACACCTTC,CASERGNYGYTF
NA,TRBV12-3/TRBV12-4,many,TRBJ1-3,TGTGCCAGCCAGCCGGGGCAAGGGATCGGAAACACCATATATTTT,CASQPGQGIGNTIYF
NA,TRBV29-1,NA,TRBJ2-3,TGCAGCGGCGCGCCAGGGGGCACAGATACGCAGTATTTT,CSGAPGGTDTQYF
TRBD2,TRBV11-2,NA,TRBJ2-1,TGTGCCAGCAGTCGGGGGGGCTCTGACAATGAGCAGTTCTTC,CASSRGGSDNEQFF
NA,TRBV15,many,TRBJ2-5,TGTGCCACCAGCAGGGGGCCCTCAGGCCAAGAGACCCAGTACTTC,CATSRGPSGQETQYF
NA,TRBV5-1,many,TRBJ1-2,TGCGCCAGCAGCGCTGACAGGTACTATGGCTACACCTTC,CASSADRYYGYTF
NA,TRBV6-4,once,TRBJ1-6,TGTGCCAGCAGCCCACAGCCCGATTCACCCCTCCACTTT,CASSPQPDSPLHF
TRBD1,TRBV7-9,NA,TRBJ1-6,TGTGCCAGCAGCCTGGGGACAGTCAATTCACCCCTCCACTTT,CASSLGTVNSPLHF
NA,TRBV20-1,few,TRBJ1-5,TGCAGTGCTAGTCCTGGACAGTTCAATCAGCCCCAGCATTTT,CSASPGQFNQPQHF
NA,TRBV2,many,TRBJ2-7,TGTGCCAGCGTTAGGTTAAGCTCCTACGAGCAGTACTTC,CASVRLSSYEQYF
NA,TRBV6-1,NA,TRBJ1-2,TGTGCCAGCAGTCGAACCGACGGAAACTATGGCTACACCTTC,CASSRTDGNYGYTF
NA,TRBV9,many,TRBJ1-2,TGTGCCAGCAGCGTAGCACCTGCGACAGACTCTAACTGTGGCTACACCTTC,CASSVAPATDSNCGYTF
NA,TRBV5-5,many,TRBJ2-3,TGTGCCAGCAGTAATACAGGGTACGCAGATACGCAGTATTTT,CASSNTGYADTQYF
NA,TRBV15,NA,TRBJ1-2,TGTGCCACCAGCAGAGATTCGCGTGGGCGGCGGGGGGATGGCTACACCTTC,CATSRDSRGRRGDGYTF
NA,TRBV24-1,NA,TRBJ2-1,TGTGCCACCAGTGACCCGCGCCACTACAATGAGCAGTTCTTC,CATSDPRHYNEQFF